The sequence of this T cell receptor (beta chain) was determined in a study of T cells in Graves' hyperthyroidism and ophthalmopathy. In its sample, this clonotype was seen many times. This CDR3 is 15 amino acids long. Trimming pared 5 bases from V and 5 bases from J, leaving 13 bases between. Germline V CDR1 and CDR2: SGHAT, FQNNGV. There were TCR beta CDR3 regions amplified from RNA transcripts. During a first-round RT-PCR of the TCR CDR3, the HTBI primer set was used. TCRdb ran MiXCR on the multiplex PCR reads and lists one entry per CDR3 protein. The data hold roughly 740,000 distinct CDR3 sequences, with 15% to 20% observed a single time.

This receptor was obtained from a man aged 18 to 35 with Graves' hyperthyroidism. The specimen was blood. The V call is TRBV11-2, the J call TRBJ1-6, with D tentatively TRBD1 (5 bases). The CDR3 sequence: CASSERPGNNSPLHF. The CDR3 bases are TGTGCCAGCAGCGAAAGACCAGGGAATAATTCACCCCTCCACTTT.